These 27 T cell receptor beta chains were sequenced from one sample in a study of blood T cell repertoires in COVID-19. This table comes from immunoSEQ multiplex PCR, and its TCRdb copy is limited to in-frame clones, with some not included. The table shows about 380,000 clones, with roughly 77% occurring only once. Sequencing input: peripheral blood. The receptors were gathered from a human donor with acute or convalescent COVID-19. The donor label of this sample is uncertain.

Only a few counts were recorded for this clone. The chain carries TRBV3-1 (or the pseudogene TRBV3-2) and TRBJ1-2; a possible D gene is TRBD1 (5 bases). The CDR3 spans 12 residues. Per germline, CDR1 LGHDT and CDR2 YNNKEL (reference sequence). Trimming cost V 4 bases and J 7 bases, with 10 bases left between them. CDR3 DNA sequence: TGTGCCAGCAGCCTCCGGACATTTGGCTACACCTTC. Its translation: CASSLRTFGYTF.

The chain joins TRBV12-5 to TRBJ1-1; D gene ambiguous. The germline gives CDR1 LGHNT, CDR2 FRNRAP. The V and J ends lost 1 base and 1 base respectively, with 7 bases between them. CDR3 size: 14 residues. The CDR3 is CASGLGNRNTEAFF. The CDR3 nucleotides read TGTGCTAGTGGTTTGGGAAACAGGAACACTGAAGCTTTCTTT. The full variable domain, completed using reference TRBV12-5 and TRBJ1-1, is DARVTQTPRHKVTEMGQEVTMRCQPILGHNTVFWYRQTMMQGLELLAYFRNRAPLDDSGMPKDRFSAEMPDATLATLKIQPSEPRDSAVYFCASGLGNRNTEAFFGQGTRLTVV.

The chain employs TRBV12-3 or TRBV12-4 and TRBJ2-1; the D is unclear. The V and J ends lost 8 bases and 8 bases respectively, with 10 bases between them. This CDR3 comprises 11 residues. CDR3 in amino acids: CASSENYEQFF. CDR3 coding DNA: TGTGCCAGCTCTGAAAACTATGAGCAGTTCTTC.

This clone was seen just once. V is TRBV30 and J is TRBJ2-7; 9 bases line up with TRBD1. This CDR3 contains 15 residues. The V and J ends lost 0 bases and 1 base, in that order; junction bases with no gene match: 4. Germline CDR1 reads GTSNPN; CDR2 reads SVGIG (reference sequence). The CDR3 DNA reads TGTGCCTGGAGTGTAATCGGGACAGGGTCCTACGAGCAGTACTTC. It translates to CAWSVIGTGSYEQYF. Full variable domain (remainder filled in from reference TRBV30 and TRBJ2-7): SQTIHQWPATLVQPVGSPLSLECTVEGTSNPNLYWYRQAAGRGLQLLFYSVGIGQISSEVPQNLSASRPQDRQFILSSKKLLLSDSGFYLCAWSVIGTGSYEQYFGPGTRLTVT.

This chain uses TRBV6-5 with TRBJ2-2, with D uncertain. The germline V gene encodes CDR1 MNHEY and CDR2 SVGAGI. The CDR3 has 15 amino acids. V lost 6 bases and J 7 bases, leaving 18 bases between the germline ends. The CDR3 loop reads CASSLGVGIIGELFF. CDR3 coding DNA: TGTGCCAGCAGCCTAGGCGTTGGTATCATCGGGGAGCTGTTTTTT.

The J gene is TRBJ1-4, the V gene TRBV11-2; 7 nucleotides line up with TRBD1. V lost 3 bases, J lost 6 bases, and 1 base stayed unmatched. This CDR3 spans 13 amino acids. CDR1 and CDR2 from the germline V gene are SGHAT and FQNNGV. The chain's CDR3 is CASSFQGDEKLFF. The CDR3 DNA reads TGTGCCAGCAGCTTTCAGGGGGATGAAAAACTGTTTTTT.

The gene calls are TRBV19 and TRBJ1-5; D may be TRBD1 (6 bases). Trimming left V 5 bases short and J 7 bases short, with 12 bases between. The CDR3 contains 13 residues. Germline CDR1 and CDR2: LNHDA and SQIVND (reference sequence). CDR3 coding DNA: TGTGCCAGTAGTCTACAGGGACGGCAGCCCCAGCATTTT. It yields the protein CASSLQGRQPQHF.

This chain connects TRBV4-1 to TRBJ1-1; the D gene is possibly TRBD1 (6 bases). There are 15 residues in the CDR3. Germline V gives CDR1 MGHRA, CDR2 YSYEKL. With 1 base removed from V and 11 bases from J, the gap between germline ends came to 20 bases. This CDR3 reads CASSQGPQGDKSAFF. DNA for the CDR3: TGCGCCAGCAGCCAAGGCCCACAGGGCGACAAGAGCGCTTTCTTT.

The V call is TRBV11-2, the J call TRBJ2-3, with TRBD2 identical over 14 bases. Germline loops: CDR1 SGHAT, CDR2 FQNNGV. The ends lost 1 base at V and 0 bases at J; junction bases unmatched: 3. The CDR3 is made up of 18 amino acids. The CDR3 protein is CASSLVGTSGGSTDTQYF. CDR3 coding DNA: TGTGCCAGCAGCTTAGTAGGGACTAGCGGGGGAAGCACAGATACGCAGTATTTT.

The chain combines TRBV29-1 with TRBJ2-1; 7 bases map to TRBD2. The junction had 22 bases not matched to a gene; V was cut back by 5 bases and J by 9 bases. The CDR3 extends over 17 amino acids. Germline V gene data show CDR1 as SQVTM and CDR2 as ANQGSEA. The CDR3 loop is CSVKTGSMAGVGIEQFF. CDR3 bases: TGCAGCGTTAAGACGGGATCTATGGCGGGAGTGGGTATTGAGCAGTTCTTC.

Only one count was recorded for this clone. The rearrangement uses TRBV7-7 and TRBJ2-2, with 8 bases fitting TRBD2. This CDR3 has 18 residues. Germline V gives CDR1 SSHAT, CDR2 FNYEAQ (reference sequence). Trimming cost V 4 bases and J 1 base; bases outside gene matches: 11. In DNA, the CDR3 is TGTGCCAGCAGCTCGAGACTTCTAGCGGGTGGGAACACCGGGGAGCTGTTTTTT. It specifies CASSSRLLAGGNTGELFF. The full variable domain, its missing parts supplied by reference TRBV7-7 and TRBJ2-2, is GAGVSQSPRYKVTKRGQDVTLRCDPISSHATLYWYQQALGQGPEFLTYFNYEAQPDKSGLPSDRFSAERPEGSISTLTIQRTEQRDSAMYRCASSSRLLAGGNTGELFFGEGSRLTVL.

This clone was observed a single time. The CDR3 reads CASSLPGTSGGGGANVLTF. CDR3 DNA: TGTGCCAGCAGCTTGCCCGGGACTAGCGGGGGAGGTGGGGCCAACGTCCTGACTTTC. V gene TRBV13 combines with J gene TRBJ2-6, with 14 bases lining up with TRBD2. Germline assignment: CDR1 PRHDT and CDR2 FYEKMQ (reference sequence). CDR3 length: 19 amino acids. Trimming took 3 bases from V and 3 from J; bases not matched to a gene: 7.

The CDR3 bases are TGCAGCGTGTCCCCTTCGACAGGGGGCTACGAGCAGTACTTC. This translates into CSVSPSTGGYEQYF. The chain links TRBV29-1 to TRBJ2-7; 9 bases map to TRBD1. This CDR3 contains 14 residues. V was clipped by 6 bases and J by 3 bases; unmatched bases: 9. Germline CDR1 SQVTM, CDR2 ANQGSEA.

The rearrangement uses TRBV6-6 and TRBJ2-1; 14 bases are a match to TRBD2. The CDR3 has 16 residues. Germline assignment: CDR1 MNHNY and CDR2 SVGAGI (reference sequence). With 8 bases clipped from V and 9 bases from J, the junction kept 12 bases outside the gene matches. DNA of the CDR3: TGTGCCAGCGCAAACCAAGGACTAGCGGGAGGCGGTGAGCAGTTCTTC. It translates to CASANQGLAGGGEQFF.

The chain recombines TRBV7-9 with TRBJ1-1; D not certain. Germline CDR1 reads SEHNR; CDR2 reads FQNEAQ (reference sequence). Trimming took off 11 bases at V and 5 bases at J, with 15 bases between the two ends. This CDR3 has 12 amino acids. This chain's CDR3 is CASRVVRTEAFF. Written as DNA, the CDR3 is TGTGCCTCGAGGGTGGTTAGAACTGAAGCTTTCTTT. The full variable domain, in which reference TRBV7-9 and TRBJ1-1 provide the parts outside the CDR3, is DTGVSQNPRHKITKRGQNVTFRCDPISEHNRLYWYRQTLGQGPEFLTYFQNEAQLEKSRLLSDRFSAERPKGSFSTLEIQRTEQGDSAMYLCASRVVRTEAFFGQGTRLTVV.

This chain joins TRBV3-1 (or the pseudogene TRBV3-2) and TRBJ1-2; 9 bases map to TRBD1. Trimming cost V 6 bases and J 4 bases; bases outside gene matches: 6. Germline loops: CDR1 LGHDT, CDR2 YNNKEL (reference sequence). This CDR3 has 14 amino acids. The CDR3 spells CASSHRGRGYGYTF. In DNA, the CDR3 is TGTGCCAGCAGTCACAGGGGGCGAGGCTATGGCTACACCTTC.

V is TRBV19 and J is TRBJ1-5; a possible D gene is TRBD1 (6 bases). V gave up 7 bases and J gave up 5 bases, with 15 bases separating them. CDR1 is LNHDA, CDR2 SQIVND, per germline (reference sequence). The CDR3 is made up of 14 amino acids. In DNA, the CDR3 is TGTGCCAGTAACCCCAGGGGATGGTATCAGCCCCAGCATTTT. Its translation: CASNPRGWYQPQHF.

This clone was picked up one time. This chain joins TRBV6-6 and TRBJ2-1; 9 positions match TRBD2. Germline CDR1 is MNHNY and CDR2 is SVGAGI (reference sequence). This CDR3 has 15 amino acids. Trimming removed 0 bases from V and 8 bases from J; junction bases left unmatched: 5. The CDR3: CASSYSRGGFDEQFF. DNA for the CDR3: TGTGCCAGCAGTTACTCGCGGGGGGGCTTCGATGAGCAGTTCTTC.

V usage is TRBV6-5 and J usage is TRBJ2-3; maybe TRBD2 (5 bases). The germline CDR1 and CDR2 sequences are MNHEY and SVGAGI. The CDR3 runs 14 residues. The V and J ends lost 2 bases and 2 bases respectively, with 8 bases between them. The CDR3 protein is CASSYRGYTDTQYF. As DNA, the CDR3 is TGTGCCAGCAGTTACCGGGGATACACAGATACGCAGTATTTT.

V and J are TRBV18 and TRBJ2-7, with 14 positions matching TRBD2. Germline trimming cut 5 bases from V and 10 bases from J; bases unmatched to any gene: 7. CDR3 size: 14 residues. Germline assignment: CDR1 KGHSH and CDR2 LQKENI. This CDR3 is CASSSGTSGGKQYF. In nucleotides, the CDR3 is TGTGCCAGCTCATCCGGGACTAGCGGGGGAAAACAGTACTTC.

The CDR3: CASSLYGHPYNEQFF. In DNA form, the CDR3 reads TGCGCCAGCAGCTTGTACGGTCACCCATACAATGAGCAGTTCTTC. The chain recombines TRBV5-1 with TRBJ2-1; D call uncertain. Per the germline V gene, CDR1 is SGHRS and CDR2 is YFSETQ. Trimming left V 1 base short and J 4 bases short, with 12 bases between. This CDR3 region has 15 residues.

J is TRBJ2-3 and V is TRBV5-1; the match to TRBD1 covers 8 bases. The V segment lost 0 bases and the J segment 6 bases; nucleotides outside the gene matches: 3. The length of the CDR3 is 14 residues. CDR1 SGHRS and CDR2 YFSETQ come from the germline V gene. CDR3 sequence reads: CASSLDRGKDTQYF. In nucleotides, the CDR3 is TGCGCCAGCAGCTTGGACAGGGGGAAGGATACGCAGTATTTT.

This clone was seen only a few times. The chain links TRBV29-1 to TRBJ1-3, with 8 positions matching TRBD1. This CDR3 contains 14 residues. V lost 5 bases and J lost 3; bases outside the gene matches: 6. The germline gives CDR1 SQVTM, CDR2 ANQGSEA. CDR3 in DNA: TGCAGCGTTCAACGGACAGGGTATGGAAACACCATATATTTT. Translation gives CSVQRTGYGNTIYF.

The rearrangement links TRBV6-5 to TRBJ1-2, with D hard to call. Trimming removed 6 bases at V and 1 base at J, with 15 bases between. Germline loops: CDR1 MNHEY, CDR2 SVGAGI. The CDR3 covers 15 residues. The CDR3 protein is CASSPTGRYNYGYTF. For the CDR3, the DNA is TGTGCCAGCAGCCCCACGGGTCGGTATAACTATGGCTACACCTTC.

The chain combines TRBV10-3 with TRBJ1-2; tentatively, D is TRBD1 (5 bases). V was clipped by 3 bases and J by 3 bases, with 14 bases between them. Per germline, CDR1 ENHRY and CDR2 SYGVKD. This CDR3 spans 15 amino acids. The CDR3 is CAISERQNSYYGYTF. CDR3 nucleotides: TGTGCCATCAGTGAAAGACAGAATTCATACTATGGCTACACCTTC.

V usage is TRBV7-6 and J usage is TRBJ1-3, with 10 bases identical to TRBD1. Germline loops: CDR1 SGHVS, CDR2 FNYEAQ. The CDR3 length is 22 residues. Losses at the gene ends were 5 bases for V and 0 bases for J; bases not matched to a gene: 22. CDR3 protein: CASSRRTPTLGTGASSGNTIYF. The CDR3 nucleotides read TGTGCCAGCAGCCGACGCACCCCTACCCTCGGGACAGGGGCCAGCTCTGGAAACACCATATATTTT.

V usage is TRBV24-1 and J usage is TRBJ1-5; D remains unclear. V was trimmed by 2 bases and J by 3 bases, leaving 10 bases between them. The CDR3 is 15 residues long. CDR1 and CDR2 (germline): KGHDR, SFDVKD. The CDR3 nucleotides read TGTGCCACCAGTGATTCACGGGTCCCCAATCAGCCCCAGCATTTT. Its protein is CATSDSRVPNQPQHF.